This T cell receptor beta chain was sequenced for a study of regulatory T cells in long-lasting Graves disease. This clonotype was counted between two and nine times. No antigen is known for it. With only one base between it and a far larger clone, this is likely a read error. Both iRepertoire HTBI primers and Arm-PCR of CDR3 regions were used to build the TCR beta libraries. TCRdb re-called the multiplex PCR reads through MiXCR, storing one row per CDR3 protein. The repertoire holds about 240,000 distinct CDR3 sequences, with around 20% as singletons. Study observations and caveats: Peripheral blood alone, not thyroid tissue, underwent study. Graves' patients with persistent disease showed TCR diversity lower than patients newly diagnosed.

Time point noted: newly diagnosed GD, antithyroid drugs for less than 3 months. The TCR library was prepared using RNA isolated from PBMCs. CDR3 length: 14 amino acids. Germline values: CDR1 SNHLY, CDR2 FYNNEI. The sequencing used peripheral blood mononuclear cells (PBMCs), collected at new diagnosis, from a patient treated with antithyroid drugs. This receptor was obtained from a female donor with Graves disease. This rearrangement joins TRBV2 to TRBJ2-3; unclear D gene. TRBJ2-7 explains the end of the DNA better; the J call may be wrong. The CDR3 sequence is CASSDLRSVLEQYF. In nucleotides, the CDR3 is TGTGCCAGCAGTGACTTGAGGTCGGTTCTGGAGCAGTACTTC.